The next 11 T cell receptor beta chains were all read from a single sample in a study of a mutant IDH1 vaccine in newly diagnosed glioma. Clones were read by immunoSEQ multiplex PCR, and TCRdb kept only the in-frame ones, dropping some. The sample has tens of thousands of clones; around 80% are singletons. Antigen specificity for these receptors is unknown. Time point meaning: week 35, safety follow-up. The investigators gave 300 ug of mutant IDH1 20-mer peptide in each vaccine dose, together with topical imiquimod. The sample in question was PBMCs, obtained from a glioma patient whose treatment included an IDH1 peptide vaccine. Receptors were obtained from a man in his thirties or forties with glioma.

A word on this clone: Other nucleotide sequences in the sample specify the same CDR3. The rearrangement links TRBV6-5 to TRBJ2-2; unclear D gene. The ends were cut back, 0 bases at V and 5 bases at J, with 1 base in the middle. Germline V CDR1 and CDR2: MNHEY, SVGAGI. This CDR3 is 12 amino acids long. The CDR3 is CASSYSTGELFF. The CDR3 DNA is TGTGCCAGCAGTTACTCTACCGGGGAGCTGTTTTTT.

The CDR3 protein is CASGLVHEFGLTDTQYF. CDR3 DNA sequence: TGTGCTAGTGGTTTGGTACACGAATTTGGGTTGACAGATACGCAGTATTTT. The rearrangement uses TRBV12-5 and TRBJ2-3; D gene ambiguous. Germline-derived CDR1 and CDR2 are LGHNT and FRNRAP. This CDR3 comprises 17 residues. Trimming removed 0 bases from V and 3 bases from J, with 16 bases in between.

The chain combines TRBV7-2 with TRBJ1-1; 9 bases are a match to TRBD1. CDR3 length equals 13 residues. Germline CDR1 and CDR2: SGHTA and FQGNSA. The V and J ends lost 1 base and 8 bases, in that order; junction bases with no gene match: 2. As DNA, the CDR3 is TGTGCCAGCAGCTTAGTCACAGGGGGCGAAGCTTTCTTT. Its translation: CASSLVTGGEAFF.

Only one count was recorded for this clone. The V call is TRBV6-6, the J call TRBJ2-4, with 9 bases aligning to TRBD2. This CDR3 is built from 16 residues. After removal of 5 bases from V and 8 bases from J, the junction contained 13 bases not matched to a gene. Germline-derived CDR1 and CDR2 are MNHNY and SVGAGI (reference sequence). For the CDR3, the DNA is TGTGCCAGCAGTCACCCGAGAGGGGTAGCGGGAGACATTCAGTACTTC. It encodes CASSHPRGVAGDIQYF.

V and J are TRBV5-1 and TRBJ2-3; TRBD2 aligns across 7 bases. Trimming removed 4 bases from V and 6 bases from J; junction bases left unmatched: 20. Germline V lookup: CDR1 SGHRS, CDR2 YFSETQ. The CDR3 extends over 18 amino acids. The CDR3: CASSLRTSGEAGRDTQYF. In nucleotides, the CDR3 is TGCGCCAGCAGCCTTAGGACCAGCGGGGAAGCAGGGAGGGATACGCAGTATTTT.

The V gene is TRBV15, the J gene TRBJ2-7, with TRBD2 as a possible D gene (6 bases). CDR3 length equals 12 residues. Germline CDR1 reads LNHNV; CDR2 reads YYDKDF (reference sequence). Trimming left V 1 base short and J 7 bases short, with 8 bases between. CDR3 sequence reads: CATSRGRVEQYF. The DNA of the CDR3 is TGTGCCACCAGCAGAGGGAGGGTGGAGCAGTACTTC.

V is TRBV6-1 and J is TRBJ1-4; possible D gene TRBD1, 5 bases. The CDR3 runs 17 residues. V was pared by 2 bases and J by 5 bases, with 18 bases between. In germline, CDR1 is MNHNS, CDR2 SASEGT. In nucleotides, the CDR3 is TGTGCCAGCAGTGAACCTACTTCGGGGACTGAGAATGAAAAACTGTTTTTT. Translating it yields CASSEPTSGTENEKLFF.

The chain links TRBV2 to TRBJ2-1, with 8 bases that match TRBD2. V was pared by 1 base and J by 2 bases, with 4 bases of the junction left unmatched. The CDR3 consists of 16 residues. Germline V gene data show CDR1 as SNHLY and CDR2 as FYNNEI. This CDR3 reads CASSEDLAGTYNEQFF. CDR3 DNA: TGTGCCAGCAGTGAAGATTTAGCGGGGACCTACAATGAGCAGTTCTTC.

V gene TRBV9 combines with J gene TRBJ1-2; D is undetermined. CDR1 and CDR2 (germline): SGDLS, YYNGEE. The length of the CDR3 is 16 residues. The V and J ends lost 3 bases and 4 bases respectively, with 19 bases between them. For the CDR3, the DNA is TGTGCCAGCAGCGAAGGCTCCCAGGCGGGCGGCTATGGCTACACCTTC. Residues: CASSEGSQAGGYGYTF.

This chain links TRBV5-6 with TRBJ2-7; D gene uncertain. The CDR3 length is 13 residues. The germline CDR1 and CDR2 sequences are SGHDT and YYEEEE. V lost 0 bases and J lost 0, with 4 bases in between. CDR3 loop: CASSLVDSYEQYF. CDR3 DNA sequence: TGTGCCAGCAGCTTGGTGGACTCCTACGAGCAGTACTTC.

CDR3 in amino acids: CASSVAVVNTEAFF. Written as DNA, the CDR3 is TGTGCCAGCAGCGTAGCGGTTGTTAACACTGAAGCTTTCTTT. The rearrangement joins TRBV9 to TRBJ1-1; D gene ambiguous. This CDR3 is 14 amino acids long. Germline CDR1 SGDLS, CDR2 YYNGEE. The V gene lost 0 bases and the J gene lost 2 bases, with 8 bases spanning the gap. Drawing the rest from reference TRBV9 and TRBJ1-1, the complete variable domain is DSGVTQTPKHLITATGQRVTLRCSPRSGDLSVYWYQQSLDQGLQFLIQYYNGEERAKGNILERFSAQQFPDLHSELNLSSLELGDSALYFCASSVAVVNTEAFFGQGTRLTVV.